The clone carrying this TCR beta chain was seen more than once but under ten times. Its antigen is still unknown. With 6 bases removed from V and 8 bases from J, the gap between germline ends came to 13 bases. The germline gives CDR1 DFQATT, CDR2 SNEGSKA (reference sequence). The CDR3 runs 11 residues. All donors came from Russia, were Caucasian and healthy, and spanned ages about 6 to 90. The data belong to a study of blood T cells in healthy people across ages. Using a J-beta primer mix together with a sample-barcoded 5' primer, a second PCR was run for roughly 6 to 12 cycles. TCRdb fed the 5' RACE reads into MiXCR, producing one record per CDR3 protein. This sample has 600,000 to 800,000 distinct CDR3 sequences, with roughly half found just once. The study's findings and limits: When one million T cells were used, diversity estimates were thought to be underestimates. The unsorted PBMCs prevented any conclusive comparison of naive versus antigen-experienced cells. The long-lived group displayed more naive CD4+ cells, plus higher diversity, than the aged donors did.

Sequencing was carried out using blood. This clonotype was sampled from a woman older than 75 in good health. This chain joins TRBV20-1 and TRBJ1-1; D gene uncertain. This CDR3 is CSAPDGREAFF. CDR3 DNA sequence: TGCAGTGCGCCGGATGGCAGGGAAGCTTTCTTT.